This T cell receptor (beta chain) was identified during a study of blood T cell repertoires in COVID-19. Looking at the study overall: Acute and convalescent COVID-19 samples came from the United States, Italy and Spain. In each case, the material was cDNA or gDNA derived from T cells, B-cell-depleted T cells, or PBMCs.

V was cut by 2 bases and J by 4 bases, with 8 bases left in between. The CDR3 consists of 12 residues. CDR1 and CDR2 (germline): GTSNPN, SVGIG (reference sequence). As handled by the study authors: Quantification of nucleated cells was approximated via reference gene primer amplification. Clones were read by immunoSEQ multiplex PCR, and TCRdb kept only the in-frame ones, dropping some. That table furnishes V, J and clone size, whereas the DNA furnished D and trimming. The table shows hundreds of thousands of clones, with about 87% occurring only once. The source material was peripheral blood. This clonotype was sampled from a woman aged 50 to 60 with COVID-19, enrolled during active disease. The V and J genes are TRBV30 and TRBJ2-5, with D maybe TRBD1 (6 bases). The CDR3 nucleotides read TGTGCCTGGAGTACAGGGCTAGAGACCCAGTACTTC. Translation: CAWSTGLETQYF.